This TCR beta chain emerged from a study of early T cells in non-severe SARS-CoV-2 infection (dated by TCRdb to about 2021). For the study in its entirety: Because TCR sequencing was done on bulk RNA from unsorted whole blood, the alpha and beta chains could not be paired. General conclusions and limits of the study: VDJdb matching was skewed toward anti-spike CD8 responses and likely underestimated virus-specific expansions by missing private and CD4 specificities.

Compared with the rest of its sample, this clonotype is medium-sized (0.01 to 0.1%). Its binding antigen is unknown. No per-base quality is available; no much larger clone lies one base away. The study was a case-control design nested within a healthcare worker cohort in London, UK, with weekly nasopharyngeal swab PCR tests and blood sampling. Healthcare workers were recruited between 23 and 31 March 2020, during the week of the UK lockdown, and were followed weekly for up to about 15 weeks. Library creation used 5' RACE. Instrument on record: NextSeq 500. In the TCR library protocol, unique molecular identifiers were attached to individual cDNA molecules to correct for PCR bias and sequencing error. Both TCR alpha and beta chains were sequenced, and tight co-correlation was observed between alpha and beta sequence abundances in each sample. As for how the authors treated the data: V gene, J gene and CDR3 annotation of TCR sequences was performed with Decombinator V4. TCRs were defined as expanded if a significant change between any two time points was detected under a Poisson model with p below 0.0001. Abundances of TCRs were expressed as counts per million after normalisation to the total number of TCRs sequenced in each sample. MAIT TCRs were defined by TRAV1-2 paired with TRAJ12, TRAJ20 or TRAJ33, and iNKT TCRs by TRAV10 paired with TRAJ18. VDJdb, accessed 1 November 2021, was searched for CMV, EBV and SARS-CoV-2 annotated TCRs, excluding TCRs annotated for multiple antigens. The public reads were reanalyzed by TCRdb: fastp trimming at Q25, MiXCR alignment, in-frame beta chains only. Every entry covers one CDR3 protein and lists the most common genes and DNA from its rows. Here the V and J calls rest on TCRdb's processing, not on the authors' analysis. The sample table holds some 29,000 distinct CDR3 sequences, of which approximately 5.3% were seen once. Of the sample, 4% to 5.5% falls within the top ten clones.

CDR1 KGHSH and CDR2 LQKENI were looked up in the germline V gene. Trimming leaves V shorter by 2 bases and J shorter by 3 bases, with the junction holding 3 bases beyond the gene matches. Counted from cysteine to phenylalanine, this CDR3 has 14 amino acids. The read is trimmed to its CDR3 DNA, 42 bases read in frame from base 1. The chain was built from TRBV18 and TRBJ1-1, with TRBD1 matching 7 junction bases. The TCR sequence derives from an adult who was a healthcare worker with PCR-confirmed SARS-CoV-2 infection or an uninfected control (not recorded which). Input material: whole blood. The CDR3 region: CASSPVTGHTEAFF. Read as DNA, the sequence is TGTGCCAGCTCACCAGTGACAGGGCACACTGAAGCTTTCTTT. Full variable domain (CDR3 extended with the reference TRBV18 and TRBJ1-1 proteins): NAGVMQNPRHLVRRRGQEARLRCSPMKGHSHVYWYRQLPEEGLKFMVYLQKENIIDESGMPKERFSAEFPKEGPSILRIQQVVRGDSAAYFCASSPVTGHTEAFFGQGTRLTVV.